A selection of T cell receptor beta chains follows, all from one sample in a study of T cell repertoires in cytomegalovirus infection. No antigens are known for them. TCRdb independently ran MiXCR on the reads; one entry per CDR3 protein. The sample has approximately 600,000 distinct CDR3 sequences, almost 40% seen once. The sample consisted of cultured PBMCs, taken from culture after CMV antigen stimulation. Receptors originate from a human donor in good health (CMV status not recorded). Some clones in this sample may be carry-over from other donors' samples. Each CDR3 is given with its conserved first and last residue.

V gene: TRBV7-6; CDR3 protein: CASSFGTGFGNQPQHF
V gene: TRBV5-1; CDR3 protein: CASSLEGTGPNLNSPLHF
V gene: TRBV7-4; CDR3 protein: CASTDPGVKRNEQFF
V gene: TRBV5-4; CDR3 protein: CASSLAFRDDRGYTF
V gene: TRBV2; CDR3 protein: CASRKDSTTDTQYF
V gene: TRBV7-8; CDR3 protein: CASSPRSGAGELFF
V gene: TRBV27; CDR3 protein: CARRQDFFNEQFF
V gene: TRBV6-1; CDR3 protein: CASSTGGASYNSPLHF
V gene: TRBV11-2; CDR3 protein: CASSSGQLTDTQYF
V gene: TRBV12-3/TRBV12-4; CDR3 protein: CASSLMAGSYEQYF
V gene: TRBV7-8; CDR3 protein: CASSPSGGIVNTEAFF
V gene: TRBV7-2; CDR3 protein: CASSLRPGTSGGTADTQYF
V gene: TRBV12-5; CDR3 protein: CASGVRERDTQYF
V gene: TRBV4-3; CDR3 protein: CASSQVLLVETQYF
V gene: TRBV5-6; CDR3 protein: CASIRGLAGSTSSYNEQFF